These T cell receptor beta chains were read from a single sample in a study of cytomegalovirus exposure and HLA in healthy donors. This table comes from immunoSEQ multiplex PCR, and its TCRdb copy is limited to in-frame clones, with some not included. The table includes a few hundred thousand clones, approximately 70% detected once. The sequencing sample was made of PBMCs. The receptors were gathered from a woman younger than 45 in good health and CMV-seronegative. CDR3s include the opening cysteine and the closing phenylalanine or tryptophan. Fields, in order: clone size, D gene, V gene, J gene, CDR3 DNA, CDR3 protein. D genes are given only for firm matches. Clone sizes are given selectively: once, few, many, or a class where the clone is expanded.

abundance: few
d_gene: TRBD1
v_gene: TRBV7-9
j_gene: TRBJ2-3
CDR3nt: TGTGCCAGCACCTTCTTGGGACAGGGGCCAGATACGCAGTATTTT
CDR3aa: CASTFLGQGPDTQYF

abundance: -
d_gene: -
v_gene: TRBV6-1
j_gene: TRBJ2-2
CDR3nt: TGTGCCAGCAGTTTCCTTCTGTCGGCCGGGGAGCTGTTTTTT
CDR3aa: CASSFLLSAGELFF

abundance: -
d_gene: -
v_gene: TRBV11-2
j_gene: TRBJ2-2
CDR3nt: TGTGCCAGCAGCTTAGTCCCAGGGGCGAACACCGGGGAGCTGTTTTTT
CDR3aa: CASSLVPGANTGELFF

abundance: -
d_gene: TRBD1
v_gene: TRBV29-1
j_gene: TRBJ2-7
CDR3nt: TGCAGCGTTGAAGGGCGACAGGGTGTCGAGCAGTACTTC
CDR3aa: CSVEGRQGVEQYF

abundance: few
d_gene: -
v_gene: TRBV7-9
j_gene: TRBJ1-1
CDR3nt: TGTGCCAGCAGCTCAGGCCCGCTTCCGAACACTGAAGCTTTCTTT
CDR3aa: CASSSGPLPNTEAFF

abundance: -
d_gene: -
v_gene: TRBV29-1
j_gene: TRBJ1-1
CDR3nt: TGCAGCGTTCAACCACAGGGCGGCACTGAAGCTTTCTTT
CDR3aa: CSVQPQGGTEAFF

abundance: -
d_gene: -
v_gene: TRBV6-5
j_gene: TRBJ1-3
CDR3nt: TGTGCCAGCAGTTATGACAGGACCCCAGCTGGAAACACCATATATTTT
CDR3aa: CASSYDRTPAGNTIYF

abundance: -
d_gene: -
v_gene: TRBV7-9
j_gene: TRBJ2-5
CDR3nt: TGTGCCAGCAGCTTAGAGCTGGGGAGTCTTGGGACCCAGTACTTC
CDR3aa: CASSLELGSLGTQYF

abundance: -
d_gene: -
v_gene: TRBV19
j_gene: TRBJ1-6
CDR3nt: TGTGCCAGTAGTATTAGCGGTCGGACATATAATTCACCCCTCCACTTT
CDR3aa: CASSISGRTYNSPLHF

abundance: few
d_gene: TRBD2
v_gene: TRBV5-1
j_gene: TRBJ2-1
CDR3nt: TGCGCCAGCAGCTTGGTCGCGGGAGGGCGCAATGAGCAGTTCTTC
CDR3aa: CASSLVAGGRNEQFF

abundance: -
d_gene: TRBD2
v_gene: TRBV4-2
j_gene: TRBJ2-7
CDR3nt: TGTGCCAGCAGCCGAGAAGGGACTAGCGGGAGATACGAGCAGTACTTC
CDR3aa: CASSREGTSGRYEQYF

abundance: -
d_gene: -
v_gene: TRBV6-5
j_gene: TRBJ1-1
CDR3nt: TGTGCCAGCAGTGGTCCATTAGGGGCCACTGAAGCTTTCTTT
CDR3aa: CASSGPLGATEAFF

abundance: -
d_gene: TRBD1
v_gene: TRBV2
j_gene: TRBJ1-2
CDR3nt: TGTGCCAGCAGTGAGGCGGGACAGCTTGTCTATGGCTACACCTTC
CDR3aa: CASSEAGQLVYGYTF

abundance: -
d_gene: TRBD1
v_gene: TRBV7-9
j_gene: TRBJ1-4
CDR3nt: TGTGCCAGCAGCCCGGACAGGGGTGAAAAACTGTTTTTT
CDR3aa: CASSPDRGEKLFF

abundance: -
d_gene: TRBD1
v_gene: TRBV29-1
j_gene: TRBJ1-5
CDR3nt: TGCAGCGTGACTACAGGGGATCGTGACAATCAGCCCCAGCATTTT
CDR3aa: CSVTTGDRDNQPQHF

abundance: -
d_gene: -
v_gene: TRBV6-6
j_gene: TRBJ2-7
CDR3nt: TGTGCCAGCAGTTACGTACTTCGGGAGCGGGAGCAGTACTTC
CDR3aa: CASSYVLREREQYF

abundance: -
d_gene: -
v_gene: TRBV19
j_gene: TRBJ1-1
CDR3nt: TGTGCCAGTAGTATGTTACAGGCTAGGATAAACACTGAAGCTTTCTTT
CDR3aa: CASSMLQARINTEAFF

abundance: -
d_gene: -
v_gene: TRBV30
j_gene: TRBJ1-2
CDR3nt: TGTGCCTGGAGTGAAGGCGGGGGCTACACCTTC
CDR3aa: CAWSEGGGYTF

abundance: -
d_gene: TRBD2
v_gene: TRBV4-1
j_gene: TRBJ2-5
CDR3nt: TGCGCCAGCAGCTCCGGGCGGGAGGGCTGGGAGACCCAGTACTTC
CDR3aa: CASSSGREGWETQYF

abundance: few
d_gene: TRBD1
v_gene: TRBV5-1
j_gene: TRBJ2-3
CDR3nt: TGCGCCAGCAGCTCGGGGGATTATATTGGACAGGGGTTTTCGCAGTATTTT
CDR3aa: CASSSGDYIGQGFSQYF

abundance: -
d_gene: TRBD1
v_gene: TRBV19
j_gene: TRBJ2-2
CDR3nt: TGTGCCAGTAGTATGATGTTCCGGACAGGGGACACCGGGGAGCTGTTTTTT
CDR3aa: CASSMMFRTGDTGELFF

abundance: -
d_gene: TRBD1
v_gene: TRBV6-1
j_gene: TRBJ1-4
CDR3nt: TGTGCCAGTTCCTCAACAGGGGTGAGGGAAAAACTGTTTTTT
CDR3aa: CASSSTGVREKLFF

abundance: -
d_gene: TRBD2
v_gene: TRBV30
j_gene: TRBJ2-1
CDR3nt: TGTGCCTGGAGTGGCCATAGCGGGGGGGCCAATGAGCAGTTCTTC
CDR3aa: CAWSGHSGGANEQFF

abundance: -
d_gene: -
v_gene: TRBV5-8
j_gene: TRBJ2-1
CDR3nt: TGTGCCAGCAGCTTGGGTGCGAGCTCCTACAATGAGCAGTTCTTC
CDR3aa: CASSLGASSYNEQFF

abundance: -
d_gene: -
v_gene: TRBV29-1
j_gene: TRBJ2-1
CDR3nt: TGCAGCGTTGAGGATTCATCCGGGACTCACTACAATGAGCAGTTCTTC
CDR3aa: CSVEDSSGTHYNEQFF

abundance: -
d_gene: -
v_gene: TRBV18
j_gene: TRBJ1-5
CDR3nt: TGTGCCAGCTCAAGCGGCCCTAAGGGCCCCCAGCATTTT
CDR3aa: CASSSGPKGPQHF

abundance: few
d_gene: -
v_gene: TRBV29-1
j_gene: TRBJ1-2
CDR3nt: TGCAGCGCGACAGAGAACTATGGCTACACCTTC
CDR3aa: CSATENYGYTF

abundance: -
d_gene: TRBD1
v_gene: TRBV25-1
j_gene: TRBJ1-2
CDR3nt: TGTGCCAGCCTGGGGACAGGGGGCGCGGGGGGCTACACCTTC
CDR3aa: CASLGTGGAGGYTF

abundance: -
d_gene: -
v_gene: TRBV21-1
j_gene: TRBJ1-2
CDR3nt: TGTGCCAGCAGCAAACGTAAGGGGTGCGACTATGGCTACACCTTC
CDR3aa: CASSKRKGCDYGYTF

abundance: -
d_gene: -
v_gene: TRBV5-5
j_gene: TRBJ2-5
CDR3nt: TGTGCCAGCAGCTGGGCAGGGGATGAGACCCAGTACTTC
CDR3aa: CASSWAGDETQYF

abundance: -
d_gene: -
v_gene: TRBV21-1
j_gene: TRBJ2-2
CDR3nt: TGTGCCAGCAGCAAAGTTCCGGGGGGCCCTCACACCGGGGAGCTGTTTTTT
CDR3aa: CASSKVPGGPHTGELFF

abundance: -
d_gene: TRBD1
v_gene: TRBV13
j_gene: TRBJ2-3
CDR3nt: TGTGCCAGCAGCGAGGACAGGGATAGAGATACGCAGTATTTT
CDR3aa: CASSEDRDRDTQYF

abundance: -
d_gene: TRBD2
v_gene: TRBV14
j_gene: TRBJ2-1
CDR3nt: TGTGCCAGCAGTCCAACTAGCGGGGTATACAATGAGCAGTTCTTC
CDR3aa: CASSPTSGVYNEQFF

abundance: -
d_gene: TRBD1
v_gene: TRBV25-1
j_gene: TRBJ2-6
CDR3nt: TGTGCCAGCAGTGAAGAACAGGGGGCCTTCTCTGGGGCCAACGTCCTGACTTTC
CDR3aa: CASSEEQGAFSGANVLTF

abundance: once
d_gene: TRBD1
v_gene: TRBV7-3
j_gene: TRBJ2-5
CDR3nt: TGTGCCAGCAGCTCCTCGGACAGGGACGGGACCCAGTACTTC
CDR3aa: CASSSSDRDGTQYF

abundance: -
d_gene: -
v_gene: TRBV7-9
j_gene: TRBJ2-7
CDR3nt: TGTGCCAGCAGCCGGGGCTACGAGCAGTACTTC
CDR3aa: CASSRGYEQYF

abundance: few
d_gene: TRBD2
v_gene: TRBV11-2
j_gene: TRBJ2-7
CDR3nt: TGTGCCAGCAGCTTAAGAAGCGGGAGGATATACGAGCAGTACTTC
CDR3aa: CASSLRSGRIYEQYF

abundance: -
d_gene: TRBD2
v_gene: TRBV18
j_gene: TRBJ2-3
CDR3nt: TGTGCCAGCTCACCACCGAGTAGCGGGGGCACAGATACGCAGTATTTT
CDR3aa: CASSPPSSGGTDTQYF

abundance: -
d_gene: -
v_gene: TRBV7-9
j_gene: TRBJ2-7
CDR3nt: TGTGCCAGCACTGGGCTAGGGTACAGGGCATATGACGAGCAGTACTTC
CDR3aa: CASTGLGYRAYDEQYF

abundance: -
d_gene: -
v_gene: TRBV11-3
j_gene: TRBJ2-3
CDR3nt: TGTGCCAGCAGCTCCCATCGGGGGGCGGGAGATTCAGATACGCAGTATTTT
CDR3aa: CASSSHRGAGDSDTQYF

abundance: -
d_gene: -
v_gene: TRBV9
j_gene: TRBJ2-7
CDR3nt: TGTGCCAGCAGCTCCCCAGGGGACCTAGATGATTTCAATCAGTACTTC
CDR3aa: CASSSPGDLDDFNQYF

abundance: once
d_gene: TRBD2
v_gene: TRBV4-1
j_gene: TRBJ2-3
CDR3nt: TGCGCCAGCAGCCAAGAACTTATCGGACTAGCAGTTCCAGATACGCAGTATTTT
CDR3aa: CASSQELIGLAVPDTQYF

abundance: -
d_gene: -
v_gene: TRBV5-4
j_gene: TRBJ2-1
CDR3nt: TGTGCCAGCAGCTTGTCGCGAGTCAATGAGCAGTTCTTC
CDR3aa: CASSLSRVNEQFF

abundance: few
d_gene: -
v_gene: TRBV5-6
j_gene: TRBJ1-1
CDR3nt: TGTGCCAGCAGCAGGAGGGGAGAAGCTTTCTTT
CDR3aa: CASSRRGEAFF

abundance: -
d_gene: TRBD1
v_gene: TRBV6-4
j_gene: TRBJ1-2
CDR3nt: TGTGCCAGCAGTGACTCAGGGGGCAGCCGTAGTGGCTACACCTTC
CDR3aa: CASSDSGGSRSGYTF

abundance: -
d_gene: -
v_gene: TRBV5-4
j_gene: TRBJ1-6
CDR3nt: TGTGCCAGCAGCTTCCAACGGGGTACAAATTCACCCCTCCACTTT
CDR3aa: CASSFQRGTNSPLHF

abundance: few
d_gene: TRBD1
v_gene: TRBV27
j_gene: TRBJ2-1
CDR3nt: TGTGCCAGCAGCCCCACCATGGGACAGGGTTACAATGAGCAGTTCTTC
CDR3aa: CASSPTMGQGYNEQFF

abundance: -
d_gene: TRBD1
v_gene: TRBV10-2
j_gene: TRBJ2-7
CDR3nt: TGCGCCAGCAGTGAGTCGTGGGGACAGGGTCCCCTAGAGCAGTACTTC
CDR3aa: CASSESWGQGPLEQYF

abundance: -
d_gene: -
v_gene: TRBV29-1
j_gene: TRBJ2-7
CDR3nt: TGCAGCGTTGAAGATCTTGAGGGAGGAGGTTCAGGCGAGCAGTACTTC
CDR3aa: CSVEDLEGGGSGEQYF

abundance: -
d_gene: -
v_gene: TRBV6-6
j_gene: TRBJ1-5
CDR3nt: TGTGCCAGCAGTTTCGGACCGGCGGGACAGCCCCAGCATTTT
CDR3aa: CASSFGPAGQPQHF

abundance: -
d_gene: -
v_gene: TRBV23-1
j_gene: TRBJ2-5
CDR3nt: TGCGCCAGCTCGCCAAGGAGGCGGGGGCGCAGGCGCGGAGAGACCCAGTACTTC
CDR3aa: CASSPRRRGRRRGETQYF

abundance: once
d_gene: -
v_gene: TRBV11-2
j_gene: TRBJ1-5
CDR3nt: TGTGCCAGCAGCGTACAGACAGGCCATGGGTCGCCCCAGCATTTT
CDR3aa: CASSVQTGHGSPQHF

abundance: -
d_gene: -
v_gene: TRBV6-1
j_gene: TRBJ1-2
CDR3nt: TGTGCCAGCAGCAAACAGGATGTTGGGTATGGCTACACCTTC
CDR3aa: CASSKQDVGYGYTF

abundance: -
d_gene: -
v_gene: TRBV5-6
j_gene: TRBJ2-7
CDR3nt: TGTGCCAGCAGCTCGATGGGAGACCTGTACGAGCAGTACTTC
CDR3aa: CASSSMGDLYEQYF

abundance: -
d_gene: -
v_gene: TRBV30
j_gene: TRBJ1-5
CDR3nt: TGTGCCTGGAGGGAGCGGGGGGATCAGCCCCAGCATTTT
CDR3aa: CAWRERGDQPQHF

abundance: -
d_gene: -
v_gene: TRBV7-2
j_gene: TRBJ1-2
CDR3nt: TGTGCCAGCAGCTTAGTTCTGGGAGACTATGGCTACACCTTC
CDR3aa: CASSLVLGDYGYTF